This T cell receptor beta chain was sequenced in a study of shared clonotypes between healthy human individuals. As for the study in general: A donor's plate count was three for CD4 naive and three for CD4 memory; CD8 naive had two and CD8 memory one. Whole-study findings and limits: Large sequencing depth failed to make sorted-subset sequencing complete, rarefaction showed.

Only in-frame clones appear in the TCRdb table, and some are missing; sequencing was by immunoSEQ multiplex PCR. Altogether fewer than 1.8 million clones are present, around 98.5% being singletons, with the ten largest covering under 0.45%. Turning to this clone: The antigen remains undetermined.

CDR3 length: 13 amino acids. V lost 4 bases to trimming and J lost 2 bases, with 9 bases between them. CDR1 and CDR2 from the germline V gene are LNHDA and SQIVND (reference sequence). The sequencing input was naive CD4+ T cells sorted from blood. The subset here: CD45RA+ positively selected. J is TRBJ2-7 and V is TRBV19, with a tentative D call TRBD1 (6 bases). This clonotype was obtained from a man younger than 45 in good health. DNA for the CDR3: TGTGCCAGTAGTAGGGGACACCCCTACGAGCAGTACTTC. It codes for CASSRGHPYEQYF.